These 32 T cell receptor beta chains originate from one sample sequenced in a study of monozygotic twins with inflammatory bowel disease. From its re-call of the 5' RACE reads, TCRdb lists each CDR3 protein once, without DNA. The sample table includes 150,000 or so distinct CDR3 sequences. Sequencing used blood. The receptor source for this set is a human donor with ulcerative colitis or Crohn's disease, or a healthy co-twin of an affected twin (not recorded which).

V gene TRBV20-1 combines with J gene TRBJ2-7; the TRBD1 assignment by TCRdb is unverifiable without DNA. CDR1 and CDR2 from the germline V gene are DFQATT and SNEGSKA (reference sequence). The CDR3 totals 12 residues. The CDR3: CSGTLDIHEQYF.

V is TRBV24-1 and J is TRBJ2-3; TCRdb indicates TRBD1, and absent DNA this call remains unverified. The CDR3 is 12 amino acids. Germline CDR1 KGHDR, CDR2 SFDVKD. The CDR3 is CATSANRDTQYF.

V usage is TRBV7-2 and J usage is TRBJ2-5; TCRdb gives TRBD2 as the D gene, but with no DNA this cannot be confirmed. The CDR3 sequence is 16 residues long. Looked up from germline, CDR1 is SGHTA and CDR2 is FQGNSA. The CDR3 sequence is CASSAFSGARQETQYF.

This chain joins TRBV29-1 and TRBJ1-4; lacking DNA, the TRBD1 call made by TCRdb goes unchecked. This CDR3 comprises 14 residues. The germline CDR1 and CDR2 sequences are SQVTM and ANQGSEA. CDR3 amino acids: CSAGQRHESGKLFF.

The chain uses TRBV9 and TRBJ1-1. Germline V gene sequence: CDR1 SGDLS, CDR2 YYNGEE. The CDR3 runs 13 residues. The CDR3 reads CASSVGGSTEAFF.

The V and J genes are TRBV20-1 and TRBJ2-5; TCRdb reports TRBD1, a call that lacks DNA to check it against. The CDR3 is 14 residues long. Germline CDR1 is DFQATT and CDR2 is SNEGSKA (reference sequence). The CDR3 reads CSATTGTGQETQYF.

The rearrangement uses TRBV4-1 and TRBJ1-6. The CDR3 contains 13 residues. Germline values: CDR1 MGHRA, CDR2 YSYEKL. CDR3 region: CASSTIPPRTLHF.

The CDR3 loop is CASSSARGYEQYF. V is TRBV28 and J is TRBJ2-7; TCRdb reports TRBD1, a call that lacks DNA to check it against. Per the germline V gene, CDR1 is MDHEN and CDR2 is SYDVKM. The CDR3 runs 13 residues.

The CDR3 loop reads CASSQGPRAYSIQYF. The chain uses TRBV4-2 and TRBJ2-4; TCRdb names TRBD2, which stays unverified in the absence of DNA. Germline V gene sequence: CDR1 LGHNA, CDR2 YNFKEQ. This CDR3 has 15 residues.

This rearrangement joins TRBV20-1 to TRBJ1-5; the D call of TRBD1 rests on TCRdb alone, since no DNA is present to check it. The germline CDR1 and CDR2 sequences are DFQATT and SNEGSKA (reference sequence). The CDR3 has 16 residues. CDR3 protein: CSLPKGGFDSNQPQHF.

V usage is TRBV5-5 and J usage is TRBJ1-4. This CDR3 region has 11 residues. The germline V gene has CDR1 SGHKS and CDR2 YYEKEE (reference sequence). CDR3: CASSRNEKLFF.

J is TRBJ1-1 and V is TRBV5-6; no DNA is available, so the TRBD1 call from TCRdb remains unchecked. CDR3 length: 15 residues. Germline CDR1 and CDR2: SGHDT and YYEEEE. The CDR3 loop is CASSAAPSLDTEAFF.

J is TRBJ2-3 and V is TRBV5-4; TCRdb gives TRBD2 as the D gene, but with no DNA this cannot be confirmed. CDR3 size: 15 residues. Per germline, CDR1 SGHNT and CDR2 YYREEE (reference sequence). CDR3 residues: CASSPGTGNPDTQYF. The complete variable domain, with remaining parts taken from reference TRBV5-4 and TRBJ2-3, reads ETGVTQSPTHLIKTRGQQVTLRCSSQSGHNTVSWYQQALGQGPQFIFQYYREEENGRGNFPPRFSGLQFPNYSSELNVNALELDDSALYLCASSPGTGNPDTQYFGPGTRLTVL.

CDR3 sequence reads: CSASWSSGDYEQYF. The chain links TRBV20-1 to TRBJ2-7; the TRBD2 assignment by TCRdb is unverifiable without DNA. This CDR3 has 14 amino acids. Germline CDR1 DFQATT, CDR2 SNEGSKA (reference sequence).

The CDR3 protein is CSARAGGRGTYNEQFF. The chain recombines TRBV20-1 with TRBJ2-1; the TCRdb D gene call, TRBD2, has no DNA to confirm it. Germline values: CDR1 DFQATT, CDR2 SNEGSKA (reference sequence). The CDR3 contains 16 residues.

This CDR3 is CASITRGGWGEQFF. The chain has TRBV6-1 and TRBJ2-1; no DNA is available, so the TRBD2 call from TCRdb remains unchecked. CDR1 MNHNS and CDR2 SASEGT come from the germline V gene. This CDR3 has 14 residues.

This chain joins TRBV29-1 and TRBJ2-7; checking the TCRdb D call of TRBD1 is not possible without DNA. Germline loops: CDR1 SQVTM, CDR2 ANQGSEA. The CDR3 runs to 13 residues. This CDR3 reads CSVDRDGLGEQYF.

The chain links TRBV7-9 to TRBJ1-1; TCRdb indicates TRBD1, and absent DNA this call remains unverified. Germline V gene sequence: CDR1 SEHNR, CDR2 FQNEAQ (reference sequence). CDR3 length equals 13 residues. CDR3 region: CASSFPDRTEAFF.

The chain recombines TRBV27 with TRBJ1-2. The CDR3 consists of 13 residues. The germline V gene encodes CDR1 MNHEY and CDR2 SMNVEV (reference sequence). CDR3 loop: CASRTNSPYGYTF.

The rearrangement joins TRBV4-1 to TRBJ1-5; the TCRdb D gene call, TRBD1, has no DNA to confirm it. Germline CDR1 and CDR2: MGHRA and YSYEKL. This CDR3 has 15 amino acids. CDR3 residues: CASSQEGAGNQPQHF.

This chain links TRBV6-1 with TRBJ1-2. CDR3 length: 12 residues. The germline gives CDR1 MNHNS, CDR2 SASEGT. The CDR3 loop reads CAISPRNYGYTF.

The V and J genes are TRBV5-4 and TRBJ1-6; TCRdb's assignment of TRBD1 cannot be checked, as there is no DNA. The length of the CDR3 is 15 residues. The germline V gene has CDR1 SGHNT and CDR2 YYREEE (reference sequence). CDR3 amino acids: CASSLGQTYNSPLHF.

The V and J genes are TRBV10-3 and TRBJ1-5; there is no DNA to check the TCRdb D call of TRBD1. Germline-derived CDR1 and CDR2 are ENHRY and SYGVKD. This CDR3 contains 16 residues. CDR3 protein: CAISEGGIIGEWPQHF.

V gene TRBV9 combines with J gene TRBJ2-7; the D call of TRBD1 rests on TCRdb alone, since no DNA is present to check it. Germline V gene sequence: CDR1 SGDLS, CDR2 YYNGEE. This CDR3 has 15 residues. This CDR3 is CASSDRQGLSYEQYF.

The chain uses TRBV6-1 and TRBJ2-7; there is no DNA to check the TCRdb D call of TRBD1. This CDR3 spans 15 amino acids. Per the germline V gene, CDR1 is MNHNS and CDR2 is SASEGT. CDR3 region: CASGPYGTRRYEQYF.

The genes are TRBV18 and TRBJ1-1; TCRdb lists TRBD1, though no DNA is available to test this call. CDR3 size: 17 residues. Germline CDR1 is KGHSH and CDR2 is LQKENI. The CDR3 sequence is CASSPRPFQGSETEAFF. The complete variable domain, with remaining parts taken from reference TRBV18 and TRBJ1-1, reads NAGVMQNPRHLVRRRGQEARLRCSPMKGHSHVYWYRQLPEEGLKFMVYLQKENIIDESGMPKERFSAEFPKEGPSILRIQQVVRGDSAAYFCASSPRPFQGSETEAFFGQGTRLTVV.

The V and J genes are TRBV12-3 or TRBV12-4 and TRBJ2-7; TCRdb reports TRBD1, a call that lacks DNA to check it against. There are 13 residues in the CDR3. CDR3 in amino acids: CASRPGGSYEQYF.

CDR3 amino acids: CASSRSGRIYNEQFF. V usage is TRBV7-3 and J usage is TRBJ2-1; TCRdb gives TRBD2 as the D gene, but with no DNA this cannot be confirmed. The CDR3 runs to 15 residues. Looked up from germline, CDR1 is SGHTA and CDR2 is FQGTGA.

The genes are TRBV19 and TRBJ2-1; no DNA is available, so the TRBD2 call from TCRdb remains unchecked. Germline CDR1 LNHDA, CDR2 SQIVND (reference sequence). This CDR3 is built from 15 residues. This chain's CDR3 is CASTLSGTSYNEQFF.

V gene TRBV19 combines with J gene TRBJ1-2. The length of the CDR3 is 14 residues. Looked up from germline, CDR1 is LNHDA and CDR2 is SQIVND (reference sequence). CDR3: CASEDRGANYGYTF.

CDR3 protein: CASSFGRIVSWNEQFF. The J gene is TRBJ2-1, the V gene TRBV11-2. This CDR3 is built from 16 residues. CDR1 is SGHAT, CDR2 FQNNGV, per germline. The full variable domain, its missing parts supplied by reference TRBV11-2 and TRBJ2-1, is EAGVAQSPRYKIIEKRQSVAFWCNPISGHATLYWYQQILGQGPKLLIQFQNNGVVDDSQLPKDRFSAERLKGVDSTLKIQPAKLEDSAVYLCASSFGRIVSWNEQFFGPGTRLTVL.

This chain uses TRBV11-1 with TRBJ2-2; no DNA is available, so the TRBD2 call from TCRdb remains unchecked. This CDR3 contains 18 residues. Per germline, CDR1 SGHAT and CDR2 FQDESV (reference sequence). This CDR3 reads CASSATGTSGSVTGELFF.